This T cell receptor beta chain was sequenced for a study of response to subunit inactivated influenza vaccine (dated by TCRdb to about 2018). General notes on the study: Deep quantitative T cell receptor repertoire profiling was used in the study to track responses to a trivalent subunit inactivated influenza vaccine.

This clonotype was detected only a few times. Its antigen remains undetermined. No quality values exist for individual bases; no much larger clone is one base distant. Trimming takes 3 bases off V and 0 bases off J; junction bases not matched to a gene: 9. The CDR3 spans 18 residues, from the cysteine through the phenylalanine. Just the 54-base CDR3 DNA is kept, in frame starting at base 1. Library creation used RT-PCR. The reads were generated on an Illumina HiSeq 2500. TCRdb reworked the public reads: Q25 trimming with fastp, MiXCR clone assembly, productive beta chains retained. CDR3 protein duplicates are merged, each entry listing the most common genes and DNA. A total of 530,000 or so distinct CDR3 sequences appear in this sample, 12% of them only once. The ten largest clones add up to about 10% of the sample. The paper as a whole reports these results and caveats: It was suggested by the authors that each seasonal influenza vaccination may recruit only a limited number of new T cells.

Sequenced material: PBMCs from blood, taken on the day of vaccination. This receptor chain uses TRBV12-3 or TRBV12-4 and TRBJ2-4; 9 middle bases align to TRBD2. The clonotype was recovered from a man in his fifties or sixties who received an inactivated influenza vaccine. Donor details come from another sample of the same person, matched by shared clones. At the DNA level, the sequence is TGTGCCAGCAGTTTGGGGCTAGCGGGGATAATAGCCAAAAACATTCAGTACTTC. Its protein product is CASSLGLAGIIAKNIQYF.